This entry lists 22 T cell receptor beta chains sequenced from one sample in a study of shared clonotypes between healthy human individuals. Profiled with immunoSEQ multiplex PCR; TCRdb holds only in-frame clones, not every one. The data contain about 820,000 clones, almost 95% of them seen just once; the ten biggest clones take up about 25%. Naivety among CD8 cells was defined by CD45RO negativity and positive CCR7 selection, thereby excluding terminally differentiated effector memory CD45RA+ cells. The sample taken for sequencing was naive CD8+ T cells sorted from blood. These receptor sequences come from a young man in good health.

The V call is TRBV19, the J call TRBJ2-3; D remains ambiguous. The CDR3 is made up of 13 amino acids. CDR1 is LNHDA, CDR2 SQIVND, per germline (reference sequence). V lost 2 bases and J lost 1, with 4 bases in between. CDR3 protein: CASSISGTDTQYF. CDR3 DNA sequence: TGTGCCAGTAGTATATCAGGCACAGATACGCAGTATTTT.

V usage is TRBV19 and J usage is TRBJ2-7, with D perhaps assigned TRBD1 or TRBD2 (6 bases each). The germline V and J ends were trimmed by 0 bases and 5 bases, with 20 bases remaining between them. Germline V gene lookup returns CDR1 LNHDA and CDR2 SQIVND (reference sequence). The CDR3 contains 17 residues. The CDR3 bases are TGTGCCAGTAGTATAGATGTGGGGGCCGTTGGAGGGAACGAGCAGTACTTC. Protein product: CASSIDVGAVGGNEQYF.

V gene TRBV7-9 combines with J gene TRBJ1-1, with TRBD1 matching 8 bases. The germline V gene encodes CDR1 SEHNR and CDR2 FQNEAQ (reference sequence). The CDR3 runs 12 residues. The junction had 6 bases not matched to a gene; V was cut back by 5 bases and J by 10 bases. This CDR3 reads CASSLGQGGAFF. CDR3 nucleotide sequence: TGTGCCAGCAGCCTAGGACAGGGTGGAGCTTTCTTT.

The genes are TRBV15 and TRBJ2-5, with 8 bases matching TRBD1. The closer fit of TRBJ2-7 to the DNA end suggests the J call may be wrong. Germline CDR1 is LNHNV and CDR2 is YYDKDF (reference sequence). The CDR3 totals 15 residues. For the CDR3, the DNA is TGTGCCACCAGCAGAGATCGGGGACAGGCGAACGAGCAGTACTTC. Amino acid sequence: CATSRDRGQANEQYF.

The V gene is TRBV7-8, the J gene TRBJ2-7, with D perhaps given as TRBD1 or TRBD2 (5 bases each). V lost 5 bases, J lost 5 bases, and 22 bases lay in between. CDR1 and CDR2 (germline): SGHVS, FQNEAQ. The CDR3 runs 16 residues. The CDR3 DNA is TGTGCCAGCAGCAACGCCGGGACCCGCCTACTGGACGAGCAGTACTTC. Its translation is CASSNAGTRLLDEQYF.

This clone appeared a single time. This chain joins TRBV6-1 and TRBJ2-7; 7 bases agree with TRBD2. The CDR3 runs to 16 residues. The V gene end was trimmed by 0 bases and the J gene end by 0 bases; junction bases not matched to a gene: 5. Per the germline V gene, CDR1 is MNHNS and CDR2 is SASEGT. CDR3 nucleotide sequence: TGTGCCAGCAGTGAAGCGCGGGGGACGCTCTCCTACGAGCAGTACTTC. Its translation: CASSEARGTLSYEQYF.

The V call is TRBV6-1, the J call TRBJ2-7; D gene uncertain. Trimming left V 6 bases short and J 1 base short, with 10 bases between. Germline loops: CDR1 MNHNS, CDR2 SASEGT. The CDR3 is 13 residues long. The chain's CDR3 is CASSTQTSYEQYF. CDR3 DNA sequence: TGTGCCAGCAGCACCCAAACATCCTACGAGCAGTACTTC.

The V and J genes are TRBV7-9 and TRBJ2-1, with 7 bases matching TRBD1. This CDR3 contains 13 residues. Germline values: CDR1 SEHNR, CDR2 FQNEAQ (reference sequence). Losses at the gene ends were 5 bases for V and 8 bases for J; bases not matched to a gene: 6. The CDR3 region has the DNA TGTGCCAGCAGCCATACAGGGGTCTATGAGCAGTTCTTC. Protein sequence: CASSHTGVYEQFF.

This chain joins TRBV28 and TRBJ1-5; D ambiguous. Trimming removed 5 bases at V and 7 bases at J, with 12 bases between. CDR1 MDHEN and CDR2 SYDVKM come from the germline V gene. This CDR3 has 13 amino acids. The CDR3 region has the DNA TGTGCCAGCAGTCTCCCTGTGGGACAGCCCCAGCATTTT. It is translated as CASSLPVGQPQHF.

This clone has only a few counts. The genes are TRBV28 and TRBJ2-1; TRBD2 aligns across 8 bases. Germline assignment: CDR1 MDHEN and CDR2 SYDVKM. With V trimmed by 5 bases and J by 7 bases, 16 bases remained unmatched. There are 17 residues in the CDR3. In DNA form, the CDR3 reads TGTGCCAGCAGTCCCGATCTAGCGGGCCTAAAAGGGAATGAGCAGTTCTTC. It codes for CASSPDLAGLKGNEQFF.

This clone was counted a single time. This chain uses TRBV7-6 with TRBJ2-3; 7 nucleotides align to TRBD2. Germline values: CDR1 SGHVS, CDR2 FNYEAQ. The V and J ends lost 0 bases and 3 bases, in that order; junction bases with no gene match: 3. This CDR3 comprises 15 residues. The CDR3 DNA is TGTGCCAGCAGCTTAGCCTTAGCGGGTACAGATACGCAGTATTTT. Protein sequence: CASSLALAGTDTQYF.

The chain uses TRBV27 and TRBJ1-4; 7 bases are shared with TRBD1. CDR1 MNHEY and CDR2 SMNVEV come from the germline V gene (reference sequence). Trimming cost V 4 bases and J 8 bases; bases outside gene matches: 7. This CDR3 spans 14 amino acids. The CDR3 here is CASSYQGEGEKLFF. Written as DNA, the CDR3 is TGTGCCAGCAGTTATCAGGGGGAGGGGGAAAAACTGTTTTTT.

The V gene is TRBV4-1, the J gene TRBJ1-1, with 8 bases lining up with TRBD1. V trimming: 5 bases; J trimming: 4 bases; junction bases outside the gene matches: 6. The CDR3 covers 14 residues. The V gene's germline CDR1 is MGHRA and CDR2 YSYEKL. The CDR3 here is CASSVQGAGTEAFF. In nucleotides, the CDR3 is TGCGCCAGCAGCGTGCAGGGGGCAGGCACTGAAGCTTTCTTT.

The chain is built from TRBV5-1 and TRBJ2-3; TRBD1 aligns across 9 bases. The CDR3 totals 13 residues. Germline-derived CDR1 and CDR2 are SGHRS and YFSETQ. V gave up 5 bases and J gave up 4 bases; unmatched junction bases: 2. CDR3 sequence (DNA): TGCGCCAGCAGTACAGGGGGCGCAGATACGCAGTATTTT. Its translation is CASSTGGADTQYF.

This chain connects TRBV15 to TRBJ2-5, with 7 nucleotides matching TRBD1. The CDR3 sequence is 16 residues long. V was pared by 3 bases and J by 5 bases, with 12 bases of the junction left unmatched. Germline loops: CDR1 LNHNV, CDR2 YYDKDF (reference sequence). The CDR3 DNA reads TGTGCCACCAGCAGGGGCCGGACAGGCCGTGACGAGACCCAGTACTTC. Protein sequence: CATSRGRTGRDETQYF.

This clone appeared a single time. This chain links TRBV6-1 with TRBJ2-7; D gene ambiguous. The CDR3 loop spans 15 amino acids. CDR1 and CDR2 (germline): MNHNS, SASEGT. V lost 5 bases to trimming and J lost 2 bases, with 16 bases between them. CDR3 loop: CASSPTPPPPYEQYF. As DNA, the CDR3 is TGTGCCAGCAGTCCGACCCCACCCCCGCCCTACGAGCAGTACTTC.

This chain joins TRBV18 and TRBJ1-2, with TRBD1 matching 10 bases. In germline, CDR1 is KGHSH, CDR2 LQKENI. The V segment lost 3 bases and the J segment 2 bases; nucleotides outside the gene matches: 6. The CDR3 runs to 16 residues. CDR3 sequence: CASSPEGQGINYGYTF. The CDR3 DNA reads TGTGCCAGCTCACCGGAGGGACAGGGGATCAACTATGGCTACACCTTC.

The rearrangement uses TRBV9 and TRBJ2-7, with D hard to call. The CDR3 runs 13 residues. Per germline, CDR1 SGDLS and CDR2 YYNGEE. With 4 bases removed from V and 2 bases from J, the gap between germline ends came to 10 bases. CDR3 amino acids: CASSFSDAYEQYF. The CDR3 DNA sequence: TGTGCCAGCAGCTTTTCGGACGCCTACGAGCAGTACTTC.

A word on this clone: Other DNA variants within this sample encode the same CDR3. The rearrangement joins TRBV9 to TRBJ2-7; D is uncertain. V was cut by 0 bases and J by 0 bases, with 7 bases left in between. The CDR3 has 14 amino acids. Per the germline V gene, CDR1 is SGDLS and CDR2 is YYNGEE. CDR3 nucleotides: TGTGCCAGCAGCGTAGGAGGTAGCTCCTACGAGCAGTACTTC. Translation: CASSVGGSSYEQYF.

Notes on this clone: The same CDR3 can be traced to other DNA sequences in this sample. The gene calls are TRBV28 and TRBJ2-7, with no clear D. The V end was cut by 5 bases, the J end by 0 bases, with 5 bases between. In germline, CDR1 is MDHEN, CDR2 SYDVKM. This CDR3 is 12 amino acids long. The CDR3 DNA reads TGTGCCAGCAGTCTGAGCTCCTACGAGCAGTACTTC. Translation gives CASSLSSYEQYF.

This rearrangement joins TRBV5-1 to TRBJ2-7, with D tentatively TRBD1 or TRBD2 (6 bases each). CDR3 length: 15 residues. V lost 0 bases to trimming and J lost 2 bases, with 12 bases between them. Germline V lookup: CDR1 SGHRS, CDR2 YFSETQ. The CDR3 here is CASSLGGGSPYEQYF. DNA of the CDR3: TGCGCCAGCAGCTTGGGAGGGGGGTCTCCCTACGAGCAGTACTTC. The full variable domain, with the rest looked up from reference TRBV5-1 and TRBJ2-7, is KAGVTQTPRYLIKTRGQQVTLSCSPISGHRSVSWYQQTPGQGLQFLFEYFSETQRNKGNFPGRFSGRQFSNSRSEMNVSTLELGDSALYLCASSLGGGSPYEQYFGPGTRLTVT.

V is TRBV7-3 and J is TRBJ1-1, with D maybe TRBD1 (6 bases). Germline loops: CDR1 SGHTA, CDR2 FQGTGA. The CDR3 extends over 14 amino acids. The V and J ends lost 0 bases and 5 bases respectively, with 10 bases between them. The CDR3 region is CASSLTGGQTEAFF. CDR3 sequence (DNA): TGTGCCAGCAGCTTAACTGGGGGGCAGACTGAAGCTTTCTTT.